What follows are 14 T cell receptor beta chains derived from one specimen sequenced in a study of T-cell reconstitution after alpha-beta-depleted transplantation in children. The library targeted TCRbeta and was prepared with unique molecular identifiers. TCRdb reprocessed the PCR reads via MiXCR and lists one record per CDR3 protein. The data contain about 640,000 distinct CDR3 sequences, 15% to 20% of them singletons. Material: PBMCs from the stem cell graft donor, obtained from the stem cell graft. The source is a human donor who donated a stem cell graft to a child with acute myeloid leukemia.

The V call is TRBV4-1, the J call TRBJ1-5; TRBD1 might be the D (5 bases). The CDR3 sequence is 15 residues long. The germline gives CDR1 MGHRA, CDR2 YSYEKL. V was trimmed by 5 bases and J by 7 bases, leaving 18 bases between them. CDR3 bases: TGCGCCAGCAGCTCCGGGACCGCTACAGGACAGCCCCAGCATTTT. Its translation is CASSSGTATGQPQHF.

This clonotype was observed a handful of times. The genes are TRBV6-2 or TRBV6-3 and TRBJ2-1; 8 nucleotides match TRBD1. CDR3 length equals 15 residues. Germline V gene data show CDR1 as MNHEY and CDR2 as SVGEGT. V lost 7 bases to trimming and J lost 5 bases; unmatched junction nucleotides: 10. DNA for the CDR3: TGTGCCAGCATCCCGGGACAGGACCAAGACAATGAGCAGTTCTTC. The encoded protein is CASIPGQDQDNEQFF.

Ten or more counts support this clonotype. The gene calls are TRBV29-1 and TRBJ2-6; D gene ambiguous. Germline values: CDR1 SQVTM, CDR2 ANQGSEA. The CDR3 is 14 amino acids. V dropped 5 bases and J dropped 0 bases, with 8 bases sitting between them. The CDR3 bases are TGCAGCGTTCGGCATTACTCTGGGGCCAACGTCCTGACTTTC. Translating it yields CSVRHYSGANVLTF.

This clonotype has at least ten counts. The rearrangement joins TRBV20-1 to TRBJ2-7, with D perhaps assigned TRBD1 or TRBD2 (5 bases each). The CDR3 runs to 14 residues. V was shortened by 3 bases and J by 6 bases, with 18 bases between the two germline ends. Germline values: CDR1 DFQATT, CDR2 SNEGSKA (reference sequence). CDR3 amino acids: CSARQGTYVGEQYV. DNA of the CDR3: TGCAGTGCTAGGCAAGGGACCTACGTAGGCGAGCAGTACGTC.

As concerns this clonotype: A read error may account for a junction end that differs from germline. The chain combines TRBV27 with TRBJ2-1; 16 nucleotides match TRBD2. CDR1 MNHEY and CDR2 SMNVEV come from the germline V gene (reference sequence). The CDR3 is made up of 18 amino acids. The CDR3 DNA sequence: TGTCCCAGCAGTTTACTGGGACTAGCGGGGGGGAAGAACAATGAGCAGTTCTTC. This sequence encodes CPSSLLGLAGGKNNEQFF.

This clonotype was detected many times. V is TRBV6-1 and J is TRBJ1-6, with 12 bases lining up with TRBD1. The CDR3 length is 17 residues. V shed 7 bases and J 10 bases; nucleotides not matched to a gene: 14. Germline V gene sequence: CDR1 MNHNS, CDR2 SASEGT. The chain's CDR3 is CASIIAGTGGIYSPLHF. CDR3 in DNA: TGTGCCAGCATCATAGCTGGGACAGGGGGCATATACTCACCCCTCCACTTT.

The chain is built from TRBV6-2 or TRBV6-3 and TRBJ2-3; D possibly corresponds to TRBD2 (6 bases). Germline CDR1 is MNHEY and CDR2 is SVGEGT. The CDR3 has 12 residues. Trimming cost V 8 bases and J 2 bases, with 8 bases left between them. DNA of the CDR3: TGTGCCAGCGCGGGACCCACAGATACGCAGTATTTT. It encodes CASAGPTDTQYF.

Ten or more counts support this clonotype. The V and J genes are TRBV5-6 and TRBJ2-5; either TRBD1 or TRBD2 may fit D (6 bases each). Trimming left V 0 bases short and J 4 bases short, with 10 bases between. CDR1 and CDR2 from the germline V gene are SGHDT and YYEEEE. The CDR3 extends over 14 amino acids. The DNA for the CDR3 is TGTGCCAGCAGCTTGGGACGGGGGCGAGAGACCCAGTACTTC. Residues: CASSLGRGRETQYF.

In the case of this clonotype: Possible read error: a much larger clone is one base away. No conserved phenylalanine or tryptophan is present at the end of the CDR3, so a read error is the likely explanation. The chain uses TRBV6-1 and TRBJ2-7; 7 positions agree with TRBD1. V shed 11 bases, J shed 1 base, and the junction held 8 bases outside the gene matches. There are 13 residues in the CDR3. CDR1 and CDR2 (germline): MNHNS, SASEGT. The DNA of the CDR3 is TGTGCCGTGTCAGGGGGAAGGTCCTACGAGCAGTACGCC. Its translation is CAVSGGRSYEQYA.

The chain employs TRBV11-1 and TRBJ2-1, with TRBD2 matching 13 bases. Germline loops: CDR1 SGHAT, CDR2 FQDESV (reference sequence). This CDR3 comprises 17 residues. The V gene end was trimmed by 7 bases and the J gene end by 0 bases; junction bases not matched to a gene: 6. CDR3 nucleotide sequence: TGTGCCAGCATCCAGACTAGCGGGGGGCGCTCCTACAATGAGCAGTTCTTC. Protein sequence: CASIQTSGGRSYNEQFF.

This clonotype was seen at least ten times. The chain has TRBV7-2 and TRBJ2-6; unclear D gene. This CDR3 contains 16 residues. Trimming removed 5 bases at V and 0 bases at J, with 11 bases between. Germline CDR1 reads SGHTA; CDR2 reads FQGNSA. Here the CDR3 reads CASSQRTVSGANVLTF. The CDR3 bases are TGTGCCAGCAGCCAGAGGACGGTCTCTGGGGCCAACGTCCTGACTTTC.

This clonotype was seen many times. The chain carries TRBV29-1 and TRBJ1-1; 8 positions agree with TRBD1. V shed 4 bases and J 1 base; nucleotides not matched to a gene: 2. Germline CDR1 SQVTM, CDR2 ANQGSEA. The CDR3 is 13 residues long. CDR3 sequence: CSVGQGANTEAFF. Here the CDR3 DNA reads TGCAGCGTTGGGCAGGGGGCGAACACTGAAGCTTTCTTT. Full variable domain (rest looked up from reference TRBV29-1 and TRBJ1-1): SAVISQKPSRDICQRGTSLTIQCQVDSQVTMMFWYRQQPGQSLTLIATANQGSEATYESGFVIDKFPISRPNLTFSTLTVSNMSPEDSSIYLCSVGQGANTEAFFGQGTRLTVV.

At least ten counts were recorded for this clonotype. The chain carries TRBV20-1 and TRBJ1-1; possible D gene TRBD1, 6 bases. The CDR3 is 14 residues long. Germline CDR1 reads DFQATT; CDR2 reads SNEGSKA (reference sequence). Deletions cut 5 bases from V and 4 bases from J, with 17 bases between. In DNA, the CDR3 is TGCAGTGCTGATAGATCCGACAGGCTCACTGAAGCTTTCTTT. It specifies CSADRSDRLTEAFF.

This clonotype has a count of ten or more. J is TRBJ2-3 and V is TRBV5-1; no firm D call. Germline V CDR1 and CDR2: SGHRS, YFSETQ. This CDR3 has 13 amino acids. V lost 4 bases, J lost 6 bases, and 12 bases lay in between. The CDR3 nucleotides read TGCGCCAGCAGCGGTACCTTTGGTGATACGCAGTATTTT. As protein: CASSGTFGDTQYF.